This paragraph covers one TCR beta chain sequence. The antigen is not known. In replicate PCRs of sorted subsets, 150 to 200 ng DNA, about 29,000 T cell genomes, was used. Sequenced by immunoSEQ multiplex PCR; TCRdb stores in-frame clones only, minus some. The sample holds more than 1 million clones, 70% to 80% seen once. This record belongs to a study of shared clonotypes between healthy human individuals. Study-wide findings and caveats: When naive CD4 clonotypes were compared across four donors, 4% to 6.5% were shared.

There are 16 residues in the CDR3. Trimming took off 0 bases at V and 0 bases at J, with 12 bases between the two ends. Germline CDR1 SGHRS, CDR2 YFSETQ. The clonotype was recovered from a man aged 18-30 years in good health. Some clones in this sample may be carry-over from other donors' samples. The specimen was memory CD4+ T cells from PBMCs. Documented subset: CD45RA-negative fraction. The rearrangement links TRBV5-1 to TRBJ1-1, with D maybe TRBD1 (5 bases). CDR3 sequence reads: CASSLGWSGMNTEAFF. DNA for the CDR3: TGCGCCAGCAGCTTGGGGTGGTCAGGGATGAACACTGAAGCTTTCTTT.